This TCR beta chain came from a study of blood T cell repertoires in COVID-19. Looking at the study overall: Samples representing acute and convalescent COVID-19 were sourced from the United States, Italy and Spain. In each case, the material was cDNA or gDNA derived from T cells, B-cell-depleted T cells, or PBMCs.

Per the original methods: Quantification of nucleated cells was approximated via reference gene primer amplification. Data came from immunoSEQ multiplex PCR; TCRdb stores just in-frame clones and leaves some out. The DNA gave D and trimming, while V, J and clone size come from that table. The data hold roughly 110,000 clones, with roughly 86% observed a single time. Unmatched junction bases numbered 7, after V lost 3 bases and J lost 3 bases. Germline V CDR1 and CDR2: KGHSH, LQKENI. The CDR3 runs 17 residues. The TCR originated in a man aged 40-55 years with acute or convalescent COVID-19. Material for sequencing was peripheral blood. The rearrangement joins TRBV18 to TRBJ2-6; 8 positions match TRBD1. The CDR3 sequence is CASSPRQGAFGANVLTF. The CDR3 DNA reads TGTGCCAGCTCACCGAGGCAGGGGGCATTTGGGGCCAACGTCCTGACTTTC.